This TCR beta chain emerged from a study of blood T cell repertoires in COVID-19. This clone was detected once. The CDR3 contains 13 residues. Germline lookup yields CDR1 SEHNR and CDR2 FQNEAQ (reference sequence). The V gene lost 4 bases and the J gene lost 2 bases, with 8 bases spanning the gap. Per the authors' pipeline: Estimation of nucleated cell counts was performed using reference gene primer amplification. Repertoires were generated with immunoSEQ multiplex PCR, while TCRdb's copy carries only in-frame clones and drops some. V and J calls and clone size follow that table, whereas D and trimming were derived from the DNA. The sample contains under 300,000 clones, 70% to 90% of which appear only once.

The sequencing input was peripheral blood. V usage is TRBV7-9 and J usage is TRBJ1-2; D may be TRBD1 (6 bases). The sequence was obtained from a woman between 65 and 79 years old with acute or convalescent COVID-19. DNA for the CDR3: TGTGCCAGCAGCTCGGACAGCAACTATGGCTACACCTTC. It codes for CASSSDSNYGYTF.